These T cell receptor beta chains were read from a single sample in a study of post-analysis software for immune sequencing data. One entry per CDR3 protein, called by TCRdb with MiXCR from the PCR reads. The sample has more than 350,000 distinct CDR3 sequences, about 39% seen once. Material: blood. These receptors originate from a girl aged 2 to 9 with multiple sclerosis. The CDR3 runs from the conserved cysteine through the conserved F or W. D genes are given only for firm matches. Clone size is shown for a subset of rows, as once, few, many or a class of expanded clone.

TRBV20-1	.	TRBD1	TRBJ1-5	TGCAGTGCTAGATCCGGGACAGGGAATAGGGGCAATCAGCCCCAGCATTTT	CSARSGTGNRGNQPQHF
TRBV5-1	many	TRBD2	TRBJ2-7	TGCGCCAGCAGCTTGGTCGCTAGCGGGGGGGCCTACGAGCAGTACTTC	CASSLVASGGAYEQYF
TRBV4-1	few	TRBD1	TRBJ2-7	TGCGCCAGCAGCCAAACCGGGACAGGGGCCTACGAGCAGTACTTC	CASSQTGTGAYEQYF
TRBV5-1	once	.	TRBJ2-1	TGCGCCAGCAGCGACCCGGGCGGATTTTACAATGAGCAGTTCTTC	CASSDPGGFYNEQFF
TRBV20-1	.	TRBD1	TRBJ1-4	TGCAGTGCTCCTGGACAGGGGAACACTAATGAAAAACTGTTTTTT	CSAPGQGNTNEKLFF
TRBV28	.	.	TRBJ2-7	TGTGCCAGCAGTTTAGTACCAGTCTACATCCCATTAGATTACGAGCAGTACTTC	CASSLVPVYIPLDYEQYF
TRBV14	few	.	TRBJ1-2	TGTGCCAGCAGCCAAGGCGGGACGAGCCCGGACTATGGCTACACCTTC	CASSQGGTSPDYGYTF
TRBV5-6	few	TRBD2	TRBJ2-6	TGTGCCAGCAGCTTGCTACTAGCGGGGGGATACTCTGGGGCCAACGTCCTGACTTTC	CASSLLLAGGYSGANVLTF
TRBV5-1	few	TRBD1	TRBJ1-5	TGCGCCAGCAGCCCGCAGGGGGCACCCAATCAGCCCCAGCATTTT	CASSPQGAPNQPQHF
TRBV6-2/TRBV6-3	.	.	TRBJ2-7	TGTGCCAGCAGTTACCTCTCATCGACTAGACGCTGGTACGAGCAGTACTTC	CASSYLSSTRRWYEQYF
TRBV9	few	.	TRBJ1-2	TGTGCCAGCAGCGGGGCAAACTATGGCTACACCTTC	CASSGANYGYTF
TRBV29-1	few	.	TRBJ2-7	TGCAGCGTTGTTGGCAGGCTTTCTAGAGCAACCCAGTACTTC	CSVVGRLSRATQYF
TRBV7-2	.	.	TRBJ1-2	TGTGCCAGCAGCTTAGTCCCGGACCACGAAGGAGTGCGCTACACCTTC	CASSLVPDHEGVRYTF
TRBV29-1	few	.	TRBJ2-1	TGCAGCGTTGAAGCAGAGACTTCCTACAATGAGCAGTTCTTC	CSVEAETSYNEQFF
TRBV6-5	.	TRBD1	TRBJ1-2	TGTGCCAGCAGTTGGACAGGGCAGAATGGCTACACCTTC	CASSWTGQNGYTF
TRBV7-2	many	TRBD2	TRBJ2-3	TGTGCCAGCAGCCCTATACGGCCGGGACTAGGATCCGATACGCAGTATTTT	CASSPIRPGLGSDTQYF
TRBV2	.	.	TRBJ2-7	TGTGCCAGCAGGATTCGGGCCACATCCTACGAGCAGTACTTC	CASRIRATSYEQYF
TRBV5-1	.	.	TRBJ1-3	TGCGCCAGCAGCTCGTCCGCTGGCTCCTCTGGAAACACCATATATTTT	CASSSSAGSSGNTIYF
TRBV25-1	.	.	TRBJ2-7	TGTGCCAGCAAGCCTACGGGGTCTCTTTCATACGAGCAGTACTTC	CASKPTGSLSYEQYF
TRBV2	.	.	TRBJ1-1	TGTGCCAGCAGTGTCGCACATATGAACACTGAAGCTTTCTTT	CASSVAHMNTEAFF
TRBV14	.	.	TRBJ2-1	TGTGCCAGCAGTAACAGGGTACCGGGACTGCGAGGGGATGAGCAGTTCTTC	CASSNRVPGLRGDEQFF
TRBV12-3/TRBV12-4	.	.	TRBJ1-6	TGTGCCAGCAGTCTCCCGTGGTCACCCCTCCACTTT	CASSLPWSPLHF
TRBV20-1	few	TRBD2	TRBJ2-1	TGCAGTGCTGGGACTAGCGGGAGTTCCTACAATGAGCAGTTCTTC	CSAGTSGSSYNEQFF
TRBV5-1	.	TRBD2	TRBJ2-3	TGCGCCAGCAGCTTGGGAACTAGCGGGAGGGCAACAGATACGCAGTATTTT	CASSLGTSGRATDTQYF
TRBV3-1	.	.	TRBJ2-7	TGTGCCAGCAGCCTAACACCGGGGCCCTCCTACGAGCAGTACTTC	CASSLTPGPSYEQYF
TRBV29-1	.	.	TRBJ2-4	TGCAGCGTTGTGACCCTATCAGGCACAGGGAAAAACATTCAGTACTTC	CSVVTLSGTGKNIQYF
TRBV7-2	.	TRBD1	TRBJ1-2	TGTGCCAGCAGCTTAAACCCCTCAGGGGGCTATGGCTACACCTTC	CASSLNPSGGYGYTF
TRBV11-2	.	TRBD2	TRBJ2-5	TGTGCCAGCAGACCAACTAGCGGGGTACAAGAGACCCAGTACTTC	CASRPTSGVQETQYF
TRBV5-6	few	.	TRBJ2-3	TGTGCCAGCAGCTTATGGAGCACAGATACGCAGTATTTT	CASSLWSTDTQYF
TRBV24-1	.	.	TRBJ2-5	TGTGCCACCAGCGAATCTACTGGACCCGAGGAGGAGACCCAGTACTTC	CATSESTGPEEETQYF
TRBV12-3/TRBV12-4	many	.	TRBJ1-6	.	CASSFGAGNSPLHF
TRBV29-1	.	.	TRBJ1-1	TGCAGCGTGGGGCCGGGGCCGAACACTGAAGCTTTCTTT	CSVGPGPNTEAFF
TRBV9	.	TRBD2	TRBJ2-7	TGTGCCAGCAGCGCCCGGGGCGGACTAGCGGGAGTCTACGAGCAGTACTTC	CASSARGGLAGVYEQYF
TRBV7-9	.	.	TRBJ2-1	TGTGCCAGCAGCTTAGCCGACGGGAAGCCCTACAATGAGCAGTTCTTC	CASSLADGKPYNEQFF
TRBV5-4	few	TRBD1	TRBJ2-1	TGTGCCAGCAGCGGCGGACAGGGTCCCTACAATGAGCAGTTCTTC	CASSGGQGPYNEQFF
TRBV6-1	.	.	TRBJ2-1	TGTGCCAGCAGTCCTCGGGTCAGATACTCCCACAATGAGCAGTTCTTC	CASSPRVRYSHNEQFF
TRBV28	.	TRBD1	TRBJ2-5	TGTGCCAGCTTCCAGGGGGCCTTAGGGACAGTACAAGAGACCCAGTACTTC	CASFQGALGTVQETQYF
TRBV20-1	.	.	TRBJ2-1	TGCAGTGCTAGAGATCTTCGACTAGCCCAGGGGGGTGAGCAGTTCTTC	CSARDLRLAQGGEQFF
TRBV6-5	.	.	TRBJ1-2	TGTGCCAGCACCTACGGTCCCTCCTATGGCTACACCTTC	CASTYGPSYGYTF
TRBV7-9	.	.	TRBJ2-6	TGTGCCAGCAGCTTATCTAGCGCGACTCACGCTGGGGCCAACGTCCTGACTTTC	CASSLSSATHAGANVLTF
TRBV5-1	.	TRBD1	TRBJ1-1	TGCGCCAGCAGCAGGGGCCGGGACAGGGCGGACTTGAACACTGAAGCTTTCTTT	CASSRGRDRADLNTEAFF
TRBV6-2/TRBV6-3	.	.	TRBJ1-1	TGTGCCAGCAGTTATGCGGGATCCGTCAAGGCTTTCTTT	CASSYAGSVKAFF
TRBV12-3/TRBV12-4	few	.	TRBJ1-1	TGTGCCAGCAGTTCATCTTGGGATACGGCTTTCTTT	CASSSSWDTAFF
TRBV7-6	once	.	TRBJ1-1	TGTGCCAGCAGCCGGACTTCGGCTTCTGAAGCTTTCTTT	CASSRTSASEAFF
TRBV28	.	TRBD1	TRBJ2-1	TGTGCCAGCAGTCCAGCCGGGACAGGGTATAATGAGCAGTTCTTC	CASSPAGTGYNEQFF
TRBV5-5	.	.	TRBJ2-7	TGTGCCAGCAGCTTTTTCAGGGCTACTTACGAGCAGTACTTC	CASSFFRATYEQYF
TRBV29-1	few	TRBD1	TRBJ1-2	TGCAGCGTTTCAGGGGGCGCCGGGATAGCGCTAGGTTCCGGCTACACCTTC	CSVSGGAGIALGSGYTF
TRBV28	few	TRBD2	TRBJ2-7	TGTGCCAGCAGTCCCCAGAGACTAGCGCTAACCTACGAGCAGTACTTC	CASSPQRLALTYEQYF
TRBV20-1	few	.	TRBJ1-2	TGCAGTGCTAGAGGAGCACAGGTTCTTTCGGATGGCTACACCTTC	CSARGAQVLSDGYTF
TRBV29-1	.	.	TRBJ2-1	TGCAGCTCTTCTGGGACGGATAGCTCCTACAATGAGCAGTTCTTC	CSSSGTDSSYNEQFF
TRBV4-1	.	.	TRBJ1-1	TGCGCCAGCAGCCAAGGGGGCTGGAACACTGAAGCTTTCTTT	CASSQGGWNTEAFF
TRBV6-2/TRBV6-3	few	.	TRBJ2-7	TGTGCCAGCAGTTCGATTGACTCCTACGAGCAGTACTTC	CASSSIDSYEQYF
TRBV7-3	.	TRBD2	TRBJ2-1	TGTGCCAGCAGCTTAAGCCCTCTAGCGGGGAAGTACAATGAGCAGTTCTTC	CASSLSPLAGKYNEQFF
TRBV6-6	.	.	TRBJ1-2	TGTGCCAGCAGCCTCCCACAGCATGGCTACACCTTC	CASSLPQHGYTF
TRBV6-5	.	.	TRBJ2-1	TGTGCCAGCAAATTGACGGGGAGAGATGAGCAGTTCTTC	CASKLTGRDEQFF